This record covers a single T cell receptor (beta chain). TCRdb re-analysed the RACE reads in MiXCR, keeping a single row per CDR3 protein. The table has approximately 110,000 distinct CDR3 sequences, around 34% seen once. This sample stems from a study of human T cells and chemical hapten exposure. Time point meaning: patch test 3, about 24 weeks after DPC sensitization. Treatment reported: therapeutic diphenylcyclopropenone sensitization with weekly scalp DPC. The drawing of blood occurred before each patch test was applied. The CDR3 extends over 13 amino acids. Germline CDR1 SQVTM, CDR2 ANQGSEA. Unmatched junction bases numbered 4, after V lost 4 bases and J lost 5 bases.

The chain combines TRBV29-1 with TRBJ2-1, with 8 bases lining up with TRBD2. The starting material was whole blood, obtained in connection with sensitization to the hapten diphenylcyclopropenone (DPC). The sequence was collected from a man in his forties with alopecia areata. Some clones in this sample may be carry-over from other donors' samples. The CDR3: CSVAKRENNEQFF. Written as DNA, the CDR3 is TGCAGCGTTGCTAAGCGGGAGAACAATGAGCAGTTCTTC.